Listed here are 24 T cell receptor beta chains from one sample, sequenced in a study of identical twins. Using its own MiXCR run on the 5' RACE reads, TCRdb lists one record per CDR3 protein. The data contain 1.5 million to 2 million distinct CDR3 sequences, around 29% of them singletons. The sample taken for sequencing was cord blood. The receptors originated from a newborn girl in good health.

There are a few counts of this clonotype. This CDR3 reads CSARVVDTYGAFF. Here the CDR3 DNA reads TGCAGTGCTAGAGTTGTAGACACCTATGGGGCTTTCTTT. V usage is TRBV20-1 and J usage is TRBJ1-1, with no clear D. The V end lost 1 base, the J end lost 11 bases, and 17 bases lay between the germline ends. CDR1 is DFQATT, CDR2 SNEGSKA, per germline (reference sequence). This CDR3 comprises 13 residues.

This clonotype has only a few counts. The CDR3 DNA is TGTGCCAGCAGGGGACTAGCGGGAGTGGGTCCGACCGCAATCTACGAGCAGTACTTC. It translates to CASRGLAGVGPTAIYEQYF. The chain links TRBV2 to TRBJ2-7; TRBD2 aligns across 14 bases. V gave up 6 bases and J gave up 3 bases; unmatched junction bases: 16. The germline V gene has CDR1 SNHLY and CDR2 FYNNEI. CDR3 length: 19 amino acids. Variable domain in full (rest from reference TRBV2 and TRBJ2-7): EPEVTQTPSHQVTQMGQEVILRCVPISNHLYFYWYRQILGQKVEFLVSFYNNEISEKSEIFDDQFSVERPDGSNFTLKIRSTKLEDSAMYFCASRGLAGVGPTAIYEQYFGPGTRLTVT.

The chain combines TRBV20-1 with TRBJ2-3, with 9 positions matching TRBD2. Germline CDR1 DFQATT, CDR2 SNEGSKA (reference sequence). V shed 6 bases and J 4 bases; nucleotides not matched to a gene: 17. The CDR3 totals 17 residues. CDR3 sequence reads: CSAGFRSSGKGADTQYF. The CDR3 nucleotides read TGCAGTGCGGGATTCAGGTCTAGCGGGAAGGGTGCAGATACGCAGTATTTT.

In this sample, this clonotype turned up a few times. J is TRBJ2-3 and V is TRBV11-2; no clear D. The V gene lost 0 bases and the J gene lost 7 bases, with 8 bases spanning the gap. Germline assignment: CDR1 SGHAT and CDR2 FQNNGV. The CDR3 totals 13 residues. DNA for the CDR3: TGTGCCAGCAGCTTAGACAGGCGGAATACGCAGTATTTT. It specifies CASSLDRRNTQYF.

This clonotype has a handful of counts. The chain combines TRBV20-1 with TRBJ2-1; D possibly matches TRBD1 or TRBD2 (5 bases each). The germline CDR1 and CDR2 sequences are DFQATT and SNEGSKA (reference sequence). V was cut by 5 bases and J by 4 bases, with 9 bases left in between. The CDR3 is 12 amino acids. CDR3 loop: CSAGDRYNEQFF. CDR3 bases: TGCAGTGCTGGGGACCGTTACAATGAGCAGTTCTTC.

This chain links TRBV5-1 with TRBJ1-4; 7 nucleotides agree with TRBD1. V was pared by 0 bases and J by 5 bases, with 7 bases of the junction left unmatched. Germline V gene lookup returns CDR1 SGHRS and CDR2 YFSETQ. The CDR3 covers 16 residues. The CDR3: CASSLDGGQHNEKLFF. CDR3 in DNA: TGCGCCAGCAGCTTGGACGGGGGACAGCACAATGAAAAACTGTTTTTT.

V is TRBV7-6 and J is TRBJ1-4; TRBD1 matches at 8 bases. Per germline, CDR1 SGHVS and CDR2 FNYEAQ. The CDR3 sequence is 19 residues long. The ends lost 1 base at V and 0 bases at J; junction bases unmatched: 10. The CDR3 here is CASSLESRGRGATNEKLFF. CDR3 coding DNA: TGTGCCAGCAGCTTAGAGTCCAGGGGGCGCGGAGCAACTAATGAAAAACTGTTTTTT.

In this sample, this clonotype turned up a few times. V and J are TRBV3-1 and TRBJ2-1; TRBD2 agrees at 10 bases. Trimming took 6 bases from V and 5 from J; bases not matched to a gene: 7. This CDR3 comprises 15 residues. CDR1 and CDR2 (germline): LGHDT, YNNKEL (reference sequence). The CDR3 sequence: CASSHLAGVHNEQFF. The CDR3 coding sequence is TGTGCCAGCAGTCATCTAGCGGGGGTACACAATGAGCAGTTCTTC.

The rearrangement uses TRBV29-1 and TRBJ2-5; D not certain. Germline V gene data show CDR1 as SQVTM and CDR2 as ANQGSEA. V lost 4 bases, J lost 5 bases, and 5 bases lay in between. CDR3 size: 10 residues. CDR3 protein: CSVAWETQYF. The CDR3, as DNA: TGCAGCGTTGCCTGGGAGACCCAGTACTTC.

This clonotype was seen a few times. The chain couples TRBV20-1 to TRBJ2-1; 7 nucleotides match TRBD2. CDR3 length: 14 residues. Unmatched junction bases numbered 4, after V lost 5 bases and J lost 0 bases. Germline V lookup: CDR1 DFQATT, CDR2 SNEGSKA (reference sequence). The chain's CDR3 is CSAWDYRSYNEQFF. The CDR3 DNA follows: TGCAGTGCTTGGGACTATCGCTCCTACAATGAGCAGTTCTTC.

The sample holds many counts of this clonotype. The rearrangement joins TRBV2 to TRBJ2-1; TRBD2 matches 10 bases. CDR3 length: 15 residues. Germline V lookup: CDR1 SNHLY, CDR2 FYNNEI. The V gene end was trimmed by 3 bases and the J gene end by 1 base; junction bases not matched to a gene: 0. CDR3 coding DNA: TGTGCCAGCAGTGAGGGACTAGCGTCCTACAATGAGCAGTTCTTC. The encoded protein is CASSEGLASYNEQFF.

V gene TRBV18 combines with J gene TRBJ1-2, with D possibly TRBD1 on 5 matching bases. This CDR3 is 14 amino acids long. V lost 2 bases to trimming and J lost 5 bases, with 12 bases between them. CDR1 is KGHSH and CDR2 is LQKENI in the germline V gene. CDR3 sequence (DNA): TGTGCCAGCTCACCAGAGGGCAGGGTGTATGGCTACACCTTC. Translation: CASSPEGRVYGYTF. The variable domain in full, completed from reference TRBV18 and TRBJ1-2, reads NAGVMQNPRHLVRRRGQEARLRCSPMKGHSHVYWYRQLPEEGLKFMVYLQKENIIDESGMPKERFSAEFPKEGPSILRIQQVVRGDSAAYFCASSPEGRVYGYTFGSGTRLTVV.

The V gene is TRBV5-5, the J gene TRBJ2-2; 10 positions match TRBD1. Trimming cost V 2 bases and J 6 bases; bases outside gene matches: 7. This CDR3 has 16 residues. CDR1 SGHKS and CDR2 YYEKEE come from the germline V gene (reference sequence). The CDR3 reads CASSLIRDRGAGELFF. CDR3 nucleotide sequence: TGTGCCAGCAGCTTAATACGGGACAGGGGTGCCGGGGAGCTGTTTTTT.

As for this clonotype: The junction departs from germline at one end; a sequencing error may be responsible. V usage is TRBV5-1 and J usage is TRBJ2-7; D remains ambiguous. Germline V gives CDR1 SGHRS, CDR2 YFSETQ. This CDR3 has 14 amino acids. This CDR3 is CAGSLTASNYEQYF. In DNA form, the CDR3 reads TGCGCCGGCAGCTTGACCGCTTCTAACTACGAGCAGTACTTC.

This clonotype was observed a few times. The chain has TRBV19 and TRBJ2-1; 10 positions agree with TRBD1. The trim removed 9 bases at V and 4 bases at J, leaving 6 bases unmatched. Germline V gene data show CDR1 as LNHDA and CDR2 as SQIVND (reference sequence). The CDR3 spans 14 residues. The CDR3 loop reads CASNRGQGYNEQFF. The CDR3 nucleotides are TGTGCCAGCAATAGGGGACAGGGGTACAATGAGCAGTTCTTC.

In its sample, this clonotype was seen many times. CDR3 in amino acids: CASSLASGYEQFF. The CDR3 DNA follows: TGTGCCAGCAGCTTAGCGTCGGGATATGAGCAGTTCTTC. This chain links TRBV7-9 with TRBJ2-1, with D tentatively TRBD2 (5 bases). CDR1 is SEHNR and CDR2 is FQNEAQ in the germline V gene (reference sequence). Trimming pared 0 bases from V and 8 bases from J, leaving 8 bases between. The CDR3 covers 13 residues.

The chain combines TRBV20-1 with TRBJ2-1; 9 nucleotides align to TRBD2. The CDR3 has 15 amino acids. V lost 5 bases, J lost 4 bases, and 9 bases stayed unmatched. Per the germline V gene, CDR1 is DFQATT and CDR2 is SNEGSKA (reference sequence). CDR3 DNA sequence: TGCAGTGCTCCTCCCCAGCGGGGGGTTTACAATGAGCAGTTCTTC. It is translated as CSAPPQRGVYNEQFF.

V usage is TRBV10-3 and J usage is TRBJ2-7; 9 nucleotides match TRBD1. Germline values: CDR1 ENHRY, CDR2 SYGVKD. The CDR3 length is 14 residues. V dropped 2 bases and J dropped 7; count of bases not matched to a gene: 6. CDR3 amino acids: CAISEVQGAWEQYF. The CDR3 nucleotides are TGTGCCATCAGTGAGGTACAGGGGGCATGGGAGCAGTACTTC.

V gene TRBV6-2 or TRBV6-3 combines with J gene TRBJ1-1, with D perhaps matching TRBD1 (6 bases). V lost 7 bases to trimming and J lost 4 bases, with 10 bases between them. Germline values: CDR1 MNHEY, CDR2 SVGEGT. This CDR3 is built from 12 residues. Here the CDR3 reads CASKGGSTEAFF. CDR3 DNA sequence: TGTGCCAGCAAGGGGGGAAGCACTGAAGCTTTCTTT.

This clonotype was observed a handful of times. A much larger clone is a single base away; this may be a read error. The chain links TRBV5-1 to TRBJ2-1; D is unclear. The V gene lost 0 bases and the J gene lost 9 bases, with 4 bases spanning the gap. This CDR3 region has 11 residues. Looked up from germline, CDR1 is SGHRS and CDR2 is YFSETQ. CDR3 region: CASSLATEQFF. Here the CDR3 DNA reads TGCGCCAGCAGCTTGGCCACTGAGCAGTTCTTC.

The chain couples TRBV13 to TRBJ2-7, with D possibly matching TRBD2 (5 bases). This CDR3 has 15 residues. The V gene lost 2 bases and the J gene lost 5 bases, with 16 bases spanning the gap. The germline gives CDR1 PRHDT, CDR2 FYEKMQ (reference sequence). CDR3: CASSLTPPRAHEQYF. The CDR3 nucleotides are TGTGCCAGCAGCTTAACTCCCCCGAGGGCCCACGAGCAGTACTTC.

This clonotype has a handful of counts. This chain joins TRBV10-3 and TRBJ2-1, with 9 positions matching TRBD1. The J call may be mistaken, given a closer DNA end match to TRBJ2-7. CDR3 size: 16 residues. In germline, CDR1 is ENHRY, CDR2 SYGVKD. The DNA of the CDR3 is TGTGCCATCAGTGAGGCAGGGACAGGGACCTACAATGAGCAGTACTTC. It translates to CAISEAGTGTYNEQYF.

This clonotype was counted a few times. The V gene is TRBV29-1, the J gene TRBJ2-1, with 12 bases identical to TRBD1. V lost 7 bases, J lost 9 bases, and 4 bases stayed unmatched. The germline V gene encodes CDR1 SQVTM and CDR2 ANQGSEA. The CDR3 has 12 amino acids. The CDR3 region is CSGGTGGTEQFF. The CDR3 bases are TGCAGCGGCGGGACAGGGGGCACTGAGCAGTTCTTC.

This clonotype was counted a few times. V is TRBV4-2 and J is TRBJ2-3; 14 nucleotides align to TRBD2. CDR3 size: 18 residues. From germline, CDR1 is LGHNA and CDR2 YNFKEQ. J lost 4 bases, V lost 0 bases, and 6 bases had no gene match. The CDR3 protein is CASSQEGRLAGGPDTQYF. The CDR3, as DNA: TGTGCCAGCAGCCAAGAAGGGCGACTAGCGGGGGGGCCAGATACGCAGTATTTT.